This TCR beta chain came from a study of response to subunit inactivated influenza vaccine. Each CDR3 protein gets one entry after TCRdb re-called the RT-PCR reads with MiXCR. Of around 520,000 distinct CDR3 sequences detected, about 12% appear once; the ten largest clones hold 10% to 13%. The CDR3 length is 14 residues. In germline, CDR1 is LGHNA, CDR2 YNFKEQ. Deletions cut 0 bases from V and 4 bases from J, with 6 bases between. This receptor was identified in a man aged 50 to 59 who received an inactivated influenza vaccine. This specimen was PBMCs from blood, taken on the day of vaccination. V usage is TRBV4-2 and J usage is TRBJ2-2; D remains ambiguous. The CDR3 region is CASSQEQRTGELFF. DNA for the CDR3: TGTGCCAGCAGCCAAGAGCAGCGCACCGGGGAGCTGTTTTTT.